This TCR beta chain was documented in a study of blood T cells in healthy people across ages. A word on this clonotype: Antigen specificity is unknown.

General observations from the study: Long-lived and aged donors differed, with more naive CD4+ cells and higher diversity in the long-lived.

Per germline, CDR1 MNHEY and CDR2 SVGEGT. The CDR3 runs 15 residues. V lost 7 bases, J lost 7 bases, and 10 bases stayed unmatched. Primers used in a second PCR of about 7 to 12 cycles were a sample-barcoded 5' primer and a J-beta primer mix. TCRdb redid the calling of the 5' RACE reads with MiXCR, one entry per CDR3 protein. The profile shows over 1,500,000 distinct CDR3 sequences, just under 50% of them singletons. V is TRBV6-2 or TRBV6-3 and J is TRBJ1-2, with 12 bases aligning to TRBD1. The clonotype was recovered from a woman aged 40 to 49 in good health. The specimen was blood. The CDR3 nucleotides are TGTGCCAGCATTCCCCCGGGACAGGGGGCTCGTGGCTACACCTTC. This translates into CASIPPGQGARGYTF.